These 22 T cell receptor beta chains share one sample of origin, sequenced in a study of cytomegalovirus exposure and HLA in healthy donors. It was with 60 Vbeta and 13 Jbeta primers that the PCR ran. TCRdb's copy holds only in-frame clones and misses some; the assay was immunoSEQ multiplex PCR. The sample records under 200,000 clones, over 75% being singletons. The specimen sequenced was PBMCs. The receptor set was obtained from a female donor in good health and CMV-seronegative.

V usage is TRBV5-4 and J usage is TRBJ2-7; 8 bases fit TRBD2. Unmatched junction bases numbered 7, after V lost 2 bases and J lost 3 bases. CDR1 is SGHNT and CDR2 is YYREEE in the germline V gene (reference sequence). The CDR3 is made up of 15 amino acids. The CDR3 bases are TGTGCCAGCAGCTTAAGCCAAGCGGGGGTCTACGAGCAGTACTTC. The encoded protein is CASSLSQAGVYEQYF.

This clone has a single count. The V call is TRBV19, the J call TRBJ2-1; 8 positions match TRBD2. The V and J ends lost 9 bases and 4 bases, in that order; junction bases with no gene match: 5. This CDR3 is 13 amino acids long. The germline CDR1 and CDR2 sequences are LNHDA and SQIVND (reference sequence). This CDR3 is CASAGGLYNEQFF. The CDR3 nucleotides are TGTGCCAGCGCGGGGGGCCTATACAATGAGCAGTTCTTC.

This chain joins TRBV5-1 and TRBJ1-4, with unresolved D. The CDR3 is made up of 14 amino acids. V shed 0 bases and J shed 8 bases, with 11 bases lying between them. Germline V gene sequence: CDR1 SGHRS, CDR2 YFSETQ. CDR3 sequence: CASSLAKQSEKLFF. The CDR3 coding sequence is TGCGCCAGCAGCTTGGCAAAACAGAGCGAAAAACTGTTTTTT.

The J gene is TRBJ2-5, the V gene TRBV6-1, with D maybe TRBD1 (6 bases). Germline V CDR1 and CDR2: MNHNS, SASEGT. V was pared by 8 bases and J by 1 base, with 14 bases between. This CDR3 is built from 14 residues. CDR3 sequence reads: CASESRQAQETQYF. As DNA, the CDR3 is TGTGCCAGCGAATCCCGACAGGCCCAAGAGACCCAGTACTTC.

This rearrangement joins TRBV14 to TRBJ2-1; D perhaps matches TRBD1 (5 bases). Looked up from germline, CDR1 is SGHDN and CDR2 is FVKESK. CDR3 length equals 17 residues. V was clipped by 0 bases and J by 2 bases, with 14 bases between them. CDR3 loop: CASSQDLGLPPYNEQFF. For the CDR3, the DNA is TGTGCCAGCAGCCAAGATCTGGGGCTGCCACCCTACAATGAGCAGTTCTTC.

In DNA form, the CDR3 reads TGTGCCAGCAGCAAGGACAGGGGGAGTGGGGAGACCCAGTACTTC. It specifies CASSKDRGSGETQYF. The V gene is TRBV7-2, the J gene TRBJ2-5, with 10 bases matching TRBD1. This CDR3 is 15 amino acids long. Trimming removed 5 bases from V and 5 bases from J; junction bases left unmatched: 8. Germline CDR1 is SGHTA and CDR2 is FQGNSA.

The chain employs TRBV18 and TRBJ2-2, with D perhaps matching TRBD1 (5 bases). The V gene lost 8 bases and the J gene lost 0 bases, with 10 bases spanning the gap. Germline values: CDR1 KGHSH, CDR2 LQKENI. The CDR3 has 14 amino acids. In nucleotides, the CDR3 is TGTGCCAGCGCCCCGACAGCGAACACCGGGGAGCTGTTTTTT. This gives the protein CASAPTANTGELFF.

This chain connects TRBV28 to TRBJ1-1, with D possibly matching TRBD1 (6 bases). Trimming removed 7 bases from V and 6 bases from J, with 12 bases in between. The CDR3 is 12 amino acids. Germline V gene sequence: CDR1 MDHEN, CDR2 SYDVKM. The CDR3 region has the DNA TGTGCCAGCACCCTGACAGGAGCTGAAGCTTTCTTT. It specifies CASTLTGAEAFF.

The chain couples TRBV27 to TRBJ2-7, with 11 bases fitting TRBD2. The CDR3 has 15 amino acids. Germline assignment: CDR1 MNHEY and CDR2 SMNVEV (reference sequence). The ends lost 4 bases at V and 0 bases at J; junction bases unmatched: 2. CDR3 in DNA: TGTGCCAGCAGTTCGGGACTAGCGGACTCCTACGAGCAGTACTTC. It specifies CASSSGLADSYEQYF.

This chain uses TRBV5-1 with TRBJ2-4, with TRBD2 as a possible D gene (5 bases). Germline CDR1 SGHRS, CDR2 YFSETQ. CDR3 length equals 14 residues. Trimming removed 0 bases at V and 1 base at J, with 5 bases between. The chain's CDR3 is CASSLGGAKNIQYF. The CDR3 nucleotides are TGCGCCAGCAGCTTGGGAGGGGCCAAAAACATTCAGTACTTC.

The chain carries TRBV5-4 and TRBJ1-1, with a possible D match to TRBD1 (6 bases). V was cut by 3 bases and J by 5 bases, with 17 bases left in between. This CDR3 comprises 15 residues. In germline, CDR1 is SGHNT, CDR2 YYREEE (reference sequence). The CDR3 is CASSSGGRGLTEAFF. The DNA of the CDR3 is TGTGCCAGCAGCTCGGGGGGGCGGGGACTGACTGAAGCTTTCTTT.

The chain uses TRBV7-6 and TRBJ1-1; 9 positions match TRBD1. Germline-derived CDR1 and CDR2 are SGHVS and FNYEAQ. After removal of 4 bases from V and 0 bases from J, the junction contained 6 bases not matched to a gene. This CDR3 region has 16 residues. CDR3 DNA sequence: TGTGCCAGCAGCTCGGGACAGGGATTTGTGAACACTGAAGCTTTCTTT. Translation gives CASSSGQGFVNTEAFF.

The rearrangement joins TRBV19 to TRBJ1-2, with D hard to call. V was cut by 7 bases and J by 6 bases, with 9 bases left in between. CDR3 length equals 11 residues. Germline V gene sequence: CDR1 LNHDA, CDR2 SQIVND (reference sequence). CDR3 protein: CASNIGDGYTF. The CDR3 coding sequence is TGTGCCAGTAATATCGGGGATGGCTACACCTTC.

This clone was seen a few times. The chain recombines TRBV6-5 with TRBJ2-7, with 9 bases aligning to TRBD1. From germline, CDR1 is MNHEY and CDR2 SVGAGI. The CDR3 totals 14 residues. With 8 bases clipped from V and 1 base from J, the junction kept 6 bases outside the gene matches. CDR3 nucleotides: TGTGCCAGCCGCCAGACAGGGGGTTCCTACGAGCAGTACTTC. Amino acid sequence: CASRQTGGSYEQYF.

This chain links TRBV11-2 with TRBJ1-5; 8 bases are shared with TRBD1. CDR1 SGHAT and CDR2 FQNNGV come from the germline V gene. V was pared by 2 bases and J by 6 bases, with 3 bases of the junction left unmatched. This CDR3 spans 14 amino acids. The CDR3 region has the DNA TGTGCCAGCAGCTTACACAGGGGGGGTCAGCCCCAGCATTTT. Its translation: CASSLHRGGQPQHF.

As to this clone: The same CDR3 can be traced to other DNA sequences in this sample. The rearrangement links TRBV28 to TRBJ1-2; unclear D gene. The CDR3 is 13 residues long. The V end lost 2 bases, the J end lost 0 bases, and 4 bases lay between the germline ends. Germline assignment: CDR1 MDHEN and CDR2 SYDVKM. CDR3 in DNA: TGTGCCAGCAGTTTAACAGCTAACTATGGCTACACCTTC. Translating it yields CASSLTANYGYTF.

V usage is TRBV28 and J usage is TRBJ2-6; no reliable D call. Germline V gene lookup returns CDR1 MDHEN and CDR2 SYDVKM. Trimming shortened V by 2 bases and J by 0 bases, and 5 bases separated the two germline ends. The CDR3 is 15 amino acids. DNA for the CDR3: TGTGCCAGCAGTTTACCCGGCTCTGGGGCCAACGTCCTGACTTTC. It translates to CASSLPGSGANVLTF.

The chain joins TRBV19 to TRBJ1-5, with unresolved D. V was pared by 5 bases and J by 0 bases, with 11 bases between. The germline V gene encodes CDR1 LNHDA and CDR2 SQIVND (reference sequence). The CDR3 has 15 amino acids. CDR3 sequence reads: CASSFRRSSNQPQHF. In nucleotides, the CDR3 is TGTGCCAGTAGTTTTCGGCGGAGTAGCAATCAGCCCCAGCATTTT.

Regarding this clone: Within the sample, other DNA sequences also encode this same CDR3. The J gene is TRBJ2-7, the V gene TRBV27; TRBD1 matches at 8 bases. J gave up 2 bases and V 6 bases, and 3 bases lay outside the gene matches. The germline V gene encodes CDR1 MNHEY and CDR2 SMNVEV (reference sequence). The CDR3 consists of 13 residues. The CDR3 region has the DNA TGTGCCAGCAGCGACAGGGGAACCTACGAGCAGTACTTC. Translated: CASSDRGTYEQYF.

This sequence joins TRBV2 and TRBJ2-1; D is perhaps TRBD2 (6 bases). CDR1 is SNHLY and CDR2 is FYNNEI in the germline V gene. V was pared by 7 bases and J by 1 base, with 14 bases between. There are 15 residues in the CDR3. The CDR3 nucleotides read TGTGCCAGCATGGGGGGAGACGGGTCCTACAATGAGCAGTTCTTC. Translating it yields CASMGGDGSYNEQFF.

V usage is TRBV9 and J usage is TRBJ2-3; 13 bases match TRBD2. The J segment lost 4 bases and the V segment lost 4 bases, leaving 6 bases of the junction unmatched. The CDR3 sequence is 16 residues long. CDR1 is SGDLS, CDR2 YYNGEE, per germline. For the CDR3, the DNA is TGTGCCAGCAGCCCACGGACTAGCGGGGGCTCAGATACGCAGTATTTT. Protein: CASSPRTSGGSDTQYF.

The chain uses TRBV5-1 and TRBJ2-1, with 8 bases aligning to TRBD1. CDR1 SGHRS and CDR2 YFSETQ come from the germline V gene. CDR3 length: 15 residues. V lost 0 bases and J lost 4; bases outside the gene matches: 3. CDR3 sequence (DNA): TGCGCCAGCAGCTTGGAGACAGGGGCTTACAATGAGCAGTTCTTC. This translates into CASSLETGAYNEQFF.